What follows is one TCR beta chain and its context. The repertoire was sequenced with immunoSEQ multiplex PCR; TCRdb's copy has only in-frame clones and lacks some. The sample has approximately 210,000 clones, about 88% seen once. These data originate in a study of blood T cell repertoires in COVID-19. This TCR was recovered from a man aged 70 or older with acute or convalescent COVID-19. The specimen sequenced was peripheral blood.

CDR3 protein: CASRSGTGYSPLHF. DNA for the CDR3: TGTGCCAGCAGGTCCGGGACAGGATATTCACCCCTCCACTTT. The rearrangement joins TRBV7-2 to TRBJ1-6, with 8 bases aligning to TRBD1. After removal of 6 bases from V and 8 bases from J, the junction contained 6 bases not matched to a gene. The CDR3 spans 14 residues. The germline CDR1 and CDR2 sequences are SGHTA and FQGNSA.